This T cell receptor beta chain was retrieved from a study of cytomegalovirus exposure and HLA in healthy donors. The wider study: Earlier results showed roughly 120 million unique TCR beta sequences derived from around 170 million T cells.

This clone was observed a handful of times. What it recognizes is unknown. 13 Jbeta primers and 60 Vbeta primers were used for the PCR. The assay was immunoSEQ multiplex PCR, and TCRdb's table has in-frame clones only and misses some. The sample records about 160,000 clones, around 78% being singletons. Study findings and constraints: Presence/absence comparisons presumed near-even sequencing depth among donors.

Germline values: CDR1 SEHNR, CDR2 FQNEAQ (reference sequence). This CDR3 comprises 13 residues. V lost 3 bases and J 3 bases, leaving 8 bases between the germline ends. The TCR sequence derives from a woman aged 40 to 50 in good health and CMV-seronegative. What was sequenced was PBMCs. The chain has TRBV7-9 and TRBJ1-1, with unresolved D. CDR3 amino acids: CASSLEEYTEAFF. For the CDR3, the DNA is TGTGCCAGCAGCTTGGAGGAGTACACTGAAGCTTTCTTT.